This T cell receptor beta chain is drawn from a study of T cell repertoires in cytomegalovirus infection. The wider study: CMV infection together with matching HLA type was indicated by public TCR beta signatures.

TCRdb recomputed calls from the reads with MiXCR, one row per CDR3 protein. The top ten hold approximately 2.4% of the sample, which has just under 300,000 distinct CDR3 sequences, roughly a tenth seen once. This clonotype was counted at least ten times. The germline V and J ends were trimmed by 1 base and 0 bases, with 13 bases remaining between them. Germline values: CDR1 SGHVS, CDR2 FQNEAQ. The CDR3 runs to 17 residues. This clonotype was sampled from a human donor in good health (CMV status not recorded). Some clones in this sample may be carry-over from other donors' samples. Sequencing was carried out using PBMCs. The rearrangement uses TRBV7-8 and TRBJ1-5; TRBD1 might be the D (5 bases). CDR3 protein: CASSLVGTTLSNQPQHF. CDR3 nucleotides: TGTGCCAGCAGCTTAGTAGGGACTACCCTTAGCAATCAGCCCCAGCATTTT.